The rows below give T cell receptor beta chains drawn from one sample of a study of blood T cells in healthy people across ages. MiXCR, applied by TCRdb to the 5' RACE reads, yields one record per CDR3 protein. The sample holds roughly 1.9 million distinct CDR3 sequences, approximately 39% seen once. What was sequenced was blood. The receptors originated from a human donor in good health. Both conserved end residues are part of each CDR3. A D gene is named only where the DNA matches it firmly. Size values are once, few and many counts, or a class for expanded clones, and some rows have none.

d_call,clone_size,v_call,j_call,cdr3_nt,cdr3_aa
.,.,TRBV5-1,TRBJ1-4,TGCGCCACCGGGGACGGATCTAATGAAAAACTGTTTTTT,CATGDGSNEKLFF
.,.,TRBV4-3,TRBJ1-1,TGCGCCAGCAGCCAAGATCGTGTCCGTGGGGGGTTTGCTTTCTTT,CASSQDRVRGGFAFF
.,few,TRBV10-3,TRBJ1-5,TGTGCCATCAGCATGGGGAACCCGCGTGAGGTTGGCAATCAGCCCCAGCATTTT,CAISMGNPREVGNQPQHF
.,.,TRBV20-1,TRBJ2-7,TGCAGTGCTAGGTATACGGAGTCCTACGAGCAGTACTTC,CSARYTESYEQYF
TRBD1,many,TRBV29-1,TRBJ2-1,TGCAGCGTTGCAGGAAAGGGGGCGTACAATGAGCAGTTCTTC,CSVAGKGAYNEQFF
.,.,TRBV5-1,TRBJ1-2,TGCGCCAGCAGCTCACAGGGTGTTGGCTACACCTTC,CASSSQGVGYTF
TRBD1,few,TRBV6-5,TRBJ1-1,TGTGCCAGCAGTTACTCGACAGGGAGCAACACTGAAGCTTTCTTT,CASSYSTGSNTEAFF
TRBD2,.,TRBV20-1,TRBJ2-1,TGCAGTGCTACTCTCCCGGGGGGGCGAAGCAATGAGCAGTTCTTC,CSATLPGGRSNEQFF
TRBD2,few,TRBV5-1,TRBJ2-1,TGCGCCAGCAGCGTGGGACTAGCGGGGGGTACGAATGAGCAGTTCTTC,CASSVGLAGGTNEQFF
.,.,TRBV7-9,TRBJ2-5,TGTGCCAGCAGCTATCTAGGGACTCACGATCAAGAGACCCAGTACTTC,CASSYLGTHDQETQYF
TRBD2,.,TRBV7-3,TRBJ2-3,TGTGCCAGCAGCTTAGGGCTAGCGGGGGGTTGGGTCGCAGATACGCAGTATTTT,CASSLGLAGGWVADTQYF
.,many,TRBV4-3,TRBJ2-6,TGCGCCAGCAGCCAAGTTTGGCCTGGGGCCAACGTCCTGACTTTC,CASSQVWPGANVLTF
TRBD2,.,TRBV15,TRBJ2-1,TGTGCCACCAGCCCCCCACCGCGGGGGGCCGACTACAATGAGCAGTTCTTC,CATSPPPRGADYNEQFF
.,.,TRBV10-2,TRBJ2-7,TGCGCCAGCAGTGATGGAAGGGGGATCAACGAGCAGTACTTC,CASSDGRGINEQYF
.,.,TRBV5-1,TRBJ2-3,TGCGCCAGCAGCTACGGGGCACGGGGCACAGATACGCAGTATTTT,CASSYGARGTDTQYF
.,.,TRBV7-2,TRBJ1-5,TGTGCCAGCAGCTTAAAGGGAAATCAGCCCCAGCAATTT,CASSLKGNQPQQF
.,few,TRBV12-3/TRBV12-4,TRBJ2-4,TGTGCCAGCAGTTTAGCTAGGAACATTCAGTACTTC,CASSLARNIQYF
.,once,TRBV7-2,TRBJ2-3,TGTGCCAGCGGCGGACAGTACACAGATACGCAGTATTTT,CASGGQYTDTQYF
TRBD2,few,TRBV20-1,TRBJ2-5,TGCAGTGCTATTCTAGCGGGTACCAAAGAGACCCAGTACTTC,CSAILAGTKETQYF
TRBD1,few,TRBV4-1,TRBJ1-5,TGCGCCAGCAGCCAAGGGTTCCCGGGACAGGGGTTTCAGCCCCAGCATTTT,CASSQGFPGQGFQPQHF
TRBD1,.,TRBV5-1,TRBJ1-1,TGCACCAGCAGCCGGGCGGGGGTTGGGACAGAAAATGAAGCTTTCTTT,CTSSRAGVGTENEAFF
.,.,TRBV7-9,TRBJ2-1,TGTGCCAGCATCCCCCTAGGACAGGAGGGAATAAATGAGCAGTTCTTC,CASIPLGQEGINEQFF
.,.,TRBV5-1,TRBJ2-1,TGCGCCAGCAGCGGGGGACAAGGCCTAAACAATGAGCAGTTCTTC,CASSGGQGLNNEQFF
.,many,TRBV7-9,TRBJ1-2,TGTGCCAGCAGCTTAAACACCCAGGGAGGCTACACCTTC,CASSLNTQGGYTF
.,.,TRBV6-2/TRBV6-3,TRBJ2-7,TGTGCCATCAGCTCCCAGGAATACTACGAGCAGTACTTC,CAISSQEYYEQYF
.,.,TRBV4-2,TRBJ2-1,TGTGCCAGCAGCCAAGTAGGTCCGGGAGCCCCCCAAGAGACCCAGTTCTTC,CASSQVGPGAPQETQFF
.,.,TRBV4-2,TRBJ1-5,TGTGCCAGCAGCCAACAGCCTTATAGCAATCAGCCCCAGCATTTT,CASSQQPYSNQPQHF
TRBD2,.,TRBV6-2/TRBV6-3,TRBJ2-4,TGTGCCAGCAGTTACTCGGTCTCGACGGGAGGTGAGCAGTACTTC,CASSYSVSTGGEQYF
TRBD2,.,TRBV5-1,TRBJ2-1,TGCGCCAGCAGCACCGGGGGTCTAGCGGGCTTCTCCTACAATGAGCAGTTCTTC,CASSTGGLAGFSYNEQFF
.,.,TRBV5-6,TRBJ1-1,TGTGCCAACAGCTTATTCGGGTCGGACACTGAAGCTTTCTTT,CANSLFGSDTEAFF